The clone carrying this TCR beta chain was seen ten or more times. The sample belongs to a study of patients and donors after allogeneic stem cell transplantation. The CDR3 is 12 amino acids. Trimming stripped 1 base from V and 15 bases from J, with 13 bases between. Germline V lookup: CDR1 SGHTA, CDR2 FQGNSA. Via MiXCR, TCRdb re-called the RT-PCR reads, giving one row per CDR3 protein. The data contain approximately 61,000 distinct CDR3 sequences, roughly 13% of them singletons. The sequencing sample was made of blood, either unsorted or a sorted T cell fraction (not recorded which). This chain connects TRBV7-2 to TRBJ1-5, with D unclear. The TCR comes from a human donor who was either an allogeneic HSCT recipient or a stem cell or donor lymphocyte infusion donor (not recorded which). It is not recorded whose cells these are; they may come from a transplant donor. The CDR3 nucleotides are TGTGCCAGCAGCTTAGACGCCTCCGGTTGGCATTTT. Its protein is CASSLDASGWHF.